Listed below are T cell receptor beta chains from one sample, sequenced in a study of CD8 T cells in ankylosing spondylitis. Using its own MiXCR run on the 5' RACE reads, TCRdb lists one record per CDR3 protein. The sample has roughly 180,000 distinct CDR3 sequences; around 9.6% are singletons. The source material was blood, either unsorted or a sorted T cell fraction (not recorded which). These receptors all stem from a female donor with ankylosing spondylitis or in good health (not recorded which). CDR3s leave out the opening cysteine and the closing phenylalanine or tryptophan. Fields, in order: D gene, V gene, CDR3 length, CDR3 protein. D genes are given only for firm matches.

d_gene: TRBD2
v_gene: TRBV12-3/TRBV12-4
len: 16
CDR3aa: ASSFETSGAKPSDEQF

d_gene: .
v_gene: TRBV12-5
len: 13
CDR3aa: ASGLVGAYAYGYT

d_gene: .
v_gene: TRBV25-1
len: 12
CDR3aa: ASSEPDRYNEQF

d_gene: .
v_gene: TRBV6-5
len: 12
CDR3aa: ASSHRDPNQPQH

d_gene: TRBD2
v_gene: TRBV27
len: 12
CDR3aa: ASSIAGAGNEQF

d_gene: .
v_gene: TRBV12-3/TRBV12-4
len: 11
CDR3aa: ASSRSDNYGYT

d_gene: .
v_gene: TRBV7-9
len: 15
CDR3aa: ASSFSPSTQGLGGYT

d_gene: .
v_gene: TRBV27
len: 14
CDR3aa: ASSLSMSSPSYEQY

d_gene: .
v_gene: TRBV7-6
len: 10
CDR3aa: ASSYTPNEQF

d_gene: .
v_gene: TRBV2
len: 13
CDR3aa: ASRDLKSSYNEQF

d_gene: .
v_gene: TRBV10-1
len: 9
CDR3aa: ASSDSGELF

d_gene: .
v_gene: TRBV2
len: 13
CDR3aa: ASSGDSRASYEQY

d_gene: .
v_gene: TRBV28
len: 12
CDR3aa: ASSHTGSNEKLF

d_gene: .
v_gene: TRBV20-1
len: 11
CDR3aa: SARAISSYEQY

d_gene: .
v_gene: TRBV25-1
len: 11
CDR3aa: ASSEDTPYGYT

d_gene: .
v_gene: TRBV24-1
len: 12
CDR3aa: ATSDLGNTGELF

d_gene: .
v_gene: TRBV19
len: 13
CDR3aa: ASSIGGDRTGELF

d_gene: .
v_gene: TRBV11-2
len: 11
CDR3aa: ASSLGDPYGYT

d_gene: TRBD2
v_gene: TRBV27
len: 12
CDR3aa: ASSLLGGSYEQY

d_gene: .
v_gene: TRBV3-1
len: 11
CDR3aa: ASSQVPGETQY

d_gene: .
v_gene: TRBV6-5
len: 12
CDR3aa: ASSYSGTTDGYT

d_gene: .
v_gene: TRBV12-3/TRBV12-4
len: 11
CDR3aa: ASSWTSPDTQY

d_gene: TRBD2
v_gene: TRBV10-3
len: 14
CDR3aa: AISLTGTSRSYEQY

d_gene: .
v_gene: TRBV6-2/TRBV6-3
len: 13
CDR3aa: ASSYAIYRNQPQH

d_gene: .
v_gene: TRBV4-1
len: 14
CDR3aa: ASSQAREGSNYGYT

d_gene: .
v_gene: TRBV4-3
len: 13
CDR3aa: ASSQDWGTYNEQF

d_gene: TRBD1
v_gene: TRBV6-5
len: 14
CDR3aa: ASSSYRDRPSETQY

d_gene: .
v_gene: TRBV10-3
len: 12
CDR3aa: AISDPGGNTEAF

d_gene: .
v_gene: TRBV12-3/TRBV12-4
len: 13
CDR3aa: ASSFWDSSYNEQF

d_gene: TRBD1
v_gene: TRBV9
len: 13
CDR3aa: ASSSRDSDNSPLH

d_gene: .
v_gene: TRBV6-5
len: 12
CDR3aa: ASSYSIWGQPQH

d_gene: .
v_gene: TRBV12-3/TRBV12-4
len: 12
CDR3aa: ASNHGGGVYEQY

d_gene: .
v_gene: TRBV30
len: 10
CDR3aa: AWRAGATEAF

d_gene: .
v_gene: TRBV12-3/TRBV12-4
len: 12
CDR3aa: ASSLRPGVDEQF

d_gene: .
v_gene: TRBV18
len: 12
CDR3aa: ASSPQISGNTIY

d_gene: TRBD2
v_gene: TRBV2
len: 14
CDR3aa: ASSDFPGTSTYEQY

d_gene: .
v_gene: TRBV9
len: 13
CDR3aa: ASSAGGSFNQPQH

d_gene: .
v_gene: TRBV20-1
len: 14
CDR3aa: SARSYRDPLEETQY

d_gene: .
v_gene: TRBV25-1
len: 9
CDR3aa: ASRQDGEQF

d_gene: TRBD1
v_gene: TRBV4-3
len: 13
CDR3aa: ASSQVRDRFYEQY

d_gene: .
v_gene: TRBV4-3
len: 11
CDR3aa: ASSQGNSYEQY

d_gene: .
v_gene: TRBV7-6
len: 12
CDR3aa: ASSLGGEAYEQY

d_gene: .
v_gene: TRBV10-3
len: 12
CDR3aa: AISAQPDSYEQY

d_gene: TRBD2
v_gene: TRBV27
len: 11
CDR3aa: ASSQALAGPAC

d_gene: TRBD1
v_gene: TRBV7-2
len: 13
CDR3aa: ASSSTGASYNEQF

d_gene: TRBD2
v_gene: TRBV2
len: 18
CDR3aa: ASSPLAIGLAGVSDNEQF

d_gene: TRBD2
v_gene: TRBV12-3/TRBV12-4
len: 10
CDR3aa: ASSRLAGIQY

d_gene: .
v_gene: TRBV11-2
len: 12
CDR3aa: ASSLNGGVTEAF

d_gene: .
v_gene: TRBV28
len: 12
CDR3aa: ASNPPGEAYGYT

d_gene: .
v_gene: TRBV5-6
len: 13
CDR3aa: ASSYSEPPYNEQF

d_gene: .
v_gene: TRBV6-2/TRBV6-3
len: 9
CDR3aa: ASSYGTEAF

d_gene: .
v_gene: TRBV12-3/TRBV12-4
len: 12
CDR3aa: ASSSPFSGNTIY

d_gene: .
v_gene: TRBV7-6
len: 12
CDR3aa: ASSLKGGADTKY

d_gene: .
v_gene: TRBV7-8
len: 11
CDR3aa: ASSLGGSGAQY